This T cell receptor beta chain was obtained from a study of PD-1 blockade in classical Hodgkin lymphoma. Study information: On a schedule of every 2 weeks, patients received nivolumab 3 mg/kg intravenously. The study's findings and limits: Complete responders showed a baseline diversity that resembled the diversity of newly diagnosed patients.

Each of the patients experienced relapse following autologous stem cell transplantation, and their brentuximab vedotin exposure differed. Sequencing used immunoSEQ multiplex PCR; TCRdb keeps in-frame clones, though not all of them. The sample has 95,000 to 100,000 clones; around 88% are singletons. The CDR3 is 16 residues long. The V gene's germline CDR1 is SGHDN and CDR2 FVKESK. Trimming removed 0 bases at V and 0 bases at J, with 11 bases between. Concerning this clone itself: The antigen is undetermined.

The chain links TRBV14 to TRBJ2-5; D is possibly TRBD1 (6 bases). The TCR comes from a human donor with classical Hodgkin lymphoma. The sample in question was peripheral blood mononuclear cells (PBMCs), obtained before the second cycle of nivolumab. CDR3 residues: CASSQDTGPNQETQYF. The CDR3 coding sequence is TGTGCCAGCAGCCAAGATACAGGGCCCAACCAAGAGACCCAGTACTTC.